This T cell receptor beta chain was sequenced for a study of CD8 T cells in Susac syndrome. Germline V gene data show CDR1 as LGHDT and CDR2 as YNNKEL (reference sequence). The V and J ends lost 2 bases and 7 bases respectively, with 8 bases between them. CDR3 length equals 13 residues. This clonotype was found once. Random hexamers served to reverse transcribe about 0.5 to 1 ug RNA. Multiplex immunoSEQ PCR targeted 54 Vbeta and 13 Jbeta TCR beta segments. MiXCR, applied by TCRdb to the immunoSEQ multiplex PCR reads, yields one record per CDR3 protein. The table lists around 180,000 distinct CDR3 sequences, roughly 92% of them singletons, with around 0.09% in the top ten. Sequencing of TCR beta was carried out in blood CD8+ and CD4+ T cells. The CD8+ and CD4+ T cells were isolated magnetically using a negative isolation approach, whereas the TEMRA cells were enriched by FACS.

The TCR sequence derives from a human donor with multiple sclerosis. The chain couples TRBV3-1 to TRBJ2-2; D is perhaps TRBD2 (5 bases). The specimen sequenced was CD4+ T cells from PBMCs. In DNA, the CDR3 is TGTGCCAGCAGCCAACACGGGGACGGGGAGCTGTTTTTT. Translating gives CASSQHGDGELFF.